This TCR beta chain originates from a study of cytomegalovirus exposure and HLA in healthy donors. The study, taken as a whole, reports: The study carried out a later analysis of TCR beta sequences. It associated roughly 17,000 of them with specific HLA alleles at a false discovery rate of 0.05. The HLA-A and HLA-B alleles of most subjects were reportedly predicted accurately from TCR beta sequences. Clonal expansion was found to be greater in HLA-associated TCR beta chains than in equally common others in a later analysis.

A remark on this clone: Its antigen remains unknown.

Primers for the PCR totalled 60 Vbeta and 13 Jbeta. Profiled with immunoSEQ multiplex PCR; TCRdb holds only in-frame clones, not every one. Of more than 150,000 clones listed, just under 80% were seen once; the top ten hold about 7.7%. Trimming stripped 3 bases from V and 2 bases from J, with 21 bases between. The CDR3 extends over 18 amino acids. Germline CDR1 and CDR2: SGHTA and FQGNSA. Sequencing was carried out using PBMCs. The clonotype was recovered from a woman in her thirties or forties in good health and CMV-seropositive. This rearrangement joins TRBV7-2 to TRBJ2-3; the D gene is possibly TRBD1 (6 bases). The CDR3 sequence is CASSFAKTGTLNTDTQYF. As DNA, the CDR3 is TGTGCCAGCAGCTTTGCGAAAACCGGGACACTAAACACAGATACGCAGTATTTT.